This is a list of T cell receptor beta chains from one sample in a study of blood T cell repertoires in COVID-19. Sequencing was performed with immunoSEQ multiplex PCR; in TCRdb, only in-frame clones are kept and a portion is missing. The sample lists under 95,000 clones, about 80% seen once, with 4.5% to 6% in the top ten. Source material: peripheral blood. Every receptor here comes from a man aged 45 to 65 with active or convalescent COVID-19. The conserved cysteine and the conserved F or W are not part of the CDR3 here.

j_gene: TRBJ1-2
v_gene: TRBV11-2
CDR3aa: ASSLVPGPPNYGYT

j_gene: TRBJ2-2
v_gene: TRBV24-1
CDR3aa: ATSDPATSANTGELF

j_gene: TRBJ1-1
v_gene: TRBV7-2
CDR3aa: ASSWGTGLEAF

j_gene: TRBJ1-4
v_gene: TRBV19
CDR3aa: ASSNTFGGNLATNEKLF

j_gene: TRBJ2-7
v_gene: TRBV7-8
CDR3aa: ASSLTSGGLSSYEQY

j_gene: TRBJ2-2
v_gene: TRBV18
CDR3aa: ASSPRIAGATGELF

j_gene: TRBJ2-5
v_gene: TRBV11-2
CDR3aa: ASSGRAGLKETQY

j_gene: TRBJ2-7
v_gene: TRBV11-3
CDR3aa: ASSLWGGAAYEQY

j_gene: TRBJ2-3
v_gene: TRBV10-2
CDR3aa: ASSGQRTGVRDTQY

j_gene: TRBJ2-1
v_gene: TRBV7-2
CDR3aa: ASSFYGGTNNEQF

j_gene: TRBJ2-7
v_gene: TRBV19
CDR3aa: ASSTQGRFEEQY

j_gene: TRBJ1-5
v_gene: TRBV6-6
CDR3aa: ASSYTGEPQH

j_gene: TRBJ2-5
v_gene: TRBV6-5
CDR3aa: ASRIVGGIQETQY

j_gene: TRBJ2-7
v_gene: TRBV3-1/TRBV3-2
CDR3aa: ASSLIPAGGHEQY

j_gene: TRBJ2-2
v_gene: TRBV5-1
CDR3aa: ASSLSQGRFSDTGELF

j_gene: TRBJ2-1
v_gene: TRBV6-5
CDR3aa: ASTRQVTSYNEQF

j_gene: TRBJ2-7
v_gene: TRBV5-1
CDR3aa: ASSPLGGNSYEQY

j_gene: TRBJ2-3
v_gene: TRBV3-1/TRBV3-2
CDR3aa: ASSQAEGGGNTDTQY

j_gene: TRBJ2-2
v_gene: TRBV3-1/TRBV3-2
CDR3aa: ASRDLANTGELF

j_gene: TRBJ2-3
v_gene: TRBV24-1
CDR3aa: ATEGANTDTQY

j_gene: TRBJ1-1
v_gene: TRBV6-5
CDR3aa: ASSYYRRGTEAF

j_gene: TRBJ2-1
v_gene: TRBV13
CDR3aa: ASRQTSGGVGEQF

j_gene: TRBJ2-7
v_gene: TRBV6-5
CDR3aa: ASSAPLGQGLQQY

j_gene: TRBJ1-2
v_gene: TRBV9
CDR3aa: ASSATGLDYGYT

j_gene: TRBJ1-3
v_gene: TRBV11-1
CDR3aa: ASSLGRGRNTIY

j_gene: TRBJ1-1
v_gene: TRBV11-2
CDR3aa: ASSFFQGAEAF

j_gene: TRBJ2-1
v_gene: TRBV12-3/TRBV12-4
CDR3aa: ASNQRGRDKF

j_gene: TRBJ2-1
v_gene: TRBV5-1
CDR3aa: ASSWGLAGTINEQF

j_gene: TRBJ2-1
v_gene: TRBV11-2
CDR3aa: ASSLGTSGGGEQF

j_gene: TRBJ1-6
v_gene: TRBV6-5
CDR3aa: ATERQVLLHSPLH

j_gene: TRBJ2-5
v_gene: TRBV6-2/TRBV6-3
CDR3aa: ASSSPGTSGLGTQY

j_gene: TRBJ2-3
v_gene: TRBV7-9
CDR3aa: ASSLGTSGGTQY

j_gene: TRBJ2-7
v_gene: TRBV5-1
CDR3aa: ASSFSGDYKY

j_gene: TRBJ2-7
v_gene: TRBV7-9
CDR3aa: ASSSSGVRNYEQY

j_gene: TRBJ2-7
v_gene: TRBV5-4
CDR3aa: ASSLGAEGYEQY

j_gene: TRBJ1-6
v_gene: TRBV19
CDR3aa: ASNPGGNSPLH

j_gene: TRBJ2-1
v_gene: TRBV3-1/TRBV3-2
CDR3aa: ASSQSGGAWNEQF

j_gene: TRBJ2-3
v_gene: TRBV7-2
CDR3aa: ASSLALAGGDSTDTQY

j_gene: TRBJ1-4
v_gene: TRBV3-1/TRBV3-2
CDR3aa: ASSQAVGGGGFGEKLF

j_gene: TRBJ1-1
v_gene: TRBV5-6
CDR3aa: ASSLTRYNPFGAF

j_gene: TRBJ2-2
v_gene: TRBV30
CDR3aa: AWRQGPGELF

j_gene: TRBJ1-3
v_gene: TRBV6-6
CDR3aa: ASSYRGQTGNTIY

j_gene: TRBJ1-4
v_gene: TRBV9
CDR3aa: ASSSSTGRGEKLF

j_gene: TRBJ2-2
v_gene: TRBV19
CDR3aa: ASSNLRLAGSNTGELF

j_gene: TRBJ1-1
v_gene: TRBV12-5
CDR3aa: ASGSYLGTGTEAF